The subject of this entry is one TCR beta chain. This CDR3 has 18 amino acids. The trim removed 8 bases at V and 3 bases at J, leaving 20 bases unmatched. Per germline, CDR1 MRHNA and CDR2 SNTAGT. In the source study's methods: Nucleated cell number was recorded as an estimate derived from reference gene primer amplification. Clones were read by immunoSEQ multiplex PCR, and TCRdb kept only the in-frame ones, dropping some. The V and J calls and the clone size are those of that table, but D and trimming were determined from the DNA. The sample lists about 150,000 clones, roughly 89% occurring once. The record originates from a study of blood T cell repertoires in COVID-19. Study in general: The United States, Italy and Spain supplied acute and convalescent COVID-19 samples. PBMCs, B-cell-depleted T cells, or T cells provided the cDNA or gDNA that made up the material.

The sequence was obtained from a human donor in a cohort sampled during active COVID-19. The sequencing input was peripheral blood. The V and J genes are TRBV6-4 and TRBJ2-7; 9 bases match TRBD1. The CDR3 sequence is CASVQVPRDRDFVYEQYF. CDR3 coding DNA: TGTGCCAGCGTGCAGGTACCCCGGGACAGGGACTTTGTCTACGAGCAGTACTTC.